These T cell receptor beta chains were read from a single sample in a study of human T cells and chemical hapten exposure. One entry per CDR3 protein, called by TCRdb with MiXCR from the RACE reads. The repertoire holds tens of thousands of distinct CDR3 sequences, about 14% seen once, with more than 3.5% in the top ten. Sequencing used whole blood, obtained in connection with sensitization to the hapten diphenylcyclopropenone (DPC). These receptors were obtained from a woman between 45 and 65 years old with alopecia areata. Some clones in this sample may be carry-over from other donors' samples. Both conserved end residues are part of each CDR3. Clone size appears in some rows only: once, few, many, or a class for an expanded clone.

TRBJ2-5 TRBV7-9 NA CASSLAGGLQETQYF
TRBJ1-1 TRBV10-1 few CASSSDGGLTEAFF
TRBJ2-3 TRBV20-1 few CSASPFSETDTQYF
TRBJ2-5 TRBV12-3/TRBV12-4 few CASRGGFETQYF
TRBJ2-5 TRBV11-2 NA CASSLIGRQETQYF
TRBJ1-4 TRBV25-1 few CASSPDSLNEKLFF
TRBJ2-3 TRBV5-5 NA CASSLVVRGTDTQYF
TRBJ2-1 TRBV5-1 many CASSLGTSGSNEQFF
TRBJ2-1 TRBV7-2 NA CASSLGPTKNEQFF
TRBJ1-1 TRBV19 few CASSLQGAWMNTEAFF
TRBJ2-1 TRBV5-1 NA CASSPGYGNEQFF
TRBJ1-1 TRBV12-3/TRBV12-4 NA CASSLPAQERTFF
TRBJ2-6 TRBV20-1 NA CSARDGTTYSGANVLTF
TRBJ2-7 TRBV11-2 NA CASSLDAIYEQYF
TRBJ2-1 TRBV7-6 NA CASSLDRFSSYNEQFF
TRBJ2-2 TRBV29-1 many CSVTHLSGTGELFF
TRBJ2-2 TRBV2 few CASRQGAYTGELFF